These T cell receptor beta chains were read from a single sample in a study of response to subunit inactivated influenza vaccine. TCRdb re-analysed the RT-PCR reads in MiXCR, keeping a single row per CDR3 protein. The repertoire holds about 650,000 distinct CDR3 sequences, 14% seen once, with 7.6% in the top ten. The sequences come from PBMCs from blood, collected less than 15 days before vaccination. The receptor set was obtained from a man aged 50 to 59 who received an inactivated influenza vaccine. CDR3s include the opening cysteine and the closing phenylalanine or tryptophan. D genes are given only for firm matches. For some rows the clone size is stated as once, few or many, or as a class when expanded; others skip it.

>-|TRBJ1-2|TRBV20-1|-
TGCAGTGCGGGGGGGAACTATGGCTACACCTTC
CSAGGNYGYTF
>-|TRBJ2-7|TRBV6-2/TRBV6-3|TRBD2
TGTGCCAGCAGGTGGACTAGCGGGACCTACGAGCAGTACTTC
CASRWTSGTYEQYF
>-|TRBJ2-2|TRBV12-3/TRBV12-4|-
TGTGCCAGCAGTTTTAACGGGTTAGGCACCGGGGAGCTGTTTTTT
CASSFNGLGTGELFF
>-|TRBJ2-7|TRBV3-1|-
TGTGCCAGCAGCCATGGGGAATCGTACGAGCAGTACTTC
CASSHGESYEQYF
>many|TRBJ1-6|TRBV28|TRBD1
TGTGCCAGCAGTTCGGACAGGGTATATTCACCCCTCCACTTT
CASSSDRVYSPLHF
>-|TRBJ2-5|TRBV4-2|-
TGTGCCAGCAGCCGAGGTCCCCGAGGCGGGCAAGAGACCCAGAACTTC
CASSRGPRGGQETQNF
>few|TRBJ2-1|TRBV5-1|-
TGCGCCAGCAGTTATCTCGGACTGAATGAGCAGTTCTTC
CASSYLGLNEQFF
>-|TRBJ2-3|TRBV20-1|-
TGCAGTGCTAGAGGGGCGGGGAGCACAGATACGCAGTATTTT
CSARGAGSTDTQYF
>few|TRBJ2-5|TRBV20-1|TRBD2
TGCAGTGCTACGACCCCCAGACTAGCGTCGCAAGAGACCCAGTACTTC
CSATTPRLASQETQYF
>few|TRBJ2-3|TRBV5-1|TRBD2
TGCGCCAGCAGGCAGCGGGAGGTAGACCGGTTAGGCACAGATACGCAGTATTTT
CASRQREVDRLGTDTQYF
>few|TRBJ2-2|TRBV12-3/TRBV12-4|-
TGTGCCAGCACCGAAGGGTGGGGCGGGGAGCTGTTTTTT
CASTEGWGGELFF
>few|TRBJ2-7|TRBV29-1|-
TGCAGCGTCCGGGACCGCAAGACCTCCTACGAGCAGTACTTC
CSVRDRKTSYEQYF
>-|TRBJ1-4|TRBV12-3/TRBV12-4|-
TGTGCCAGCAGTGACACCGGTAGGGGAAAACTGTTTTTT
CASSDTGRGKLFF
>-|TRBJ2-2|TRBV7-9|-
TGTGCCAGCAGGTTCTCGGGCACCGGGGAGCTGTTTTTT
CASRFSGTGELFF
>many|TRBJ2-1|TRBV7-8|TRBD2
TGTGCCAGCAGCTTACCGGGACTAGCGTCCAATGAGCAGTTCTTC
CASSLPGLASNEQFF
>few|TRBJ2-1|TRBV28|-
TGTGCCAGCAGAATAGACTTCCGCTCCTACAATGAGCAGTTCTTC
CASRIDFRSYNEQFF
>many|TRBJ1-1|TRBV11-2|TRBD1
TGTGCCAGCAGCTCAAGACAGGGTTCAACTGAAGCTTTCTTT
CASSSRQGSTEAFF
>few|TRBJ2-1|TRBV20-1|TRBD2
TGCAGTGCTAGAGGCCTAGCGGGAGCCTCCTACAATGAGCAGTTCTTC
CSARGLAGASYNEQFF
>few|TRBJ2-3|TRBV20-1|TRBD2
TGCAGTGCGGTAGCGGGGGGGGCTACAGATACGCAGTATTTT
CSAVAGGATDTQYF
>few|TRBJ2-3|TRBV6-1|-
TGTGCCAGCGCCCGAGGTGGGGGGCAATCAGATACGCAGTATTTT
CASARGGGQSDTQYF
>few|TRBJ2-7|TRBV7-9|-
TGTGCCAGCAGCTCTGGCAGGGTGGTGCAGTACTTC
CASSSGRVVQYF
>-|TRBJ2-1|TRBV29-1|-
TGCAGCGCCCTAAGCGGGACAGCATACAATGAGCAGTTCTTC
CSALSGTAYNEQFF
>-|TRBJ2-7|TRBV5-1|-
TGCGCCAGCAGCTCTGAACTGGACGGCTACGAGCAGTACTTC
CASSSELDGYEQYF
>-|TRBJ2-2|TRBV20-1|-
TGCAGTGCTAGGGCGGACAGGAACACCGGGGAGCTGTTTTTT
CSARADRNTGELFF
>-|TRBJ2-2|TRBV9|-
TGTGCCAGCAGCGTAGAGGGAACGGACGGCGGGACCGGGGAGCTGTTTTTT
CASSVEGTDGGTGELFF
>few|TRBJ2-3|TRBV9|TRBD1
TGTGCCAGCAGCCCCCGGGACAGGGGGTTTCCAGATACGCAGTATTTT
CASSPRDRGFPDTQYF
>few|TRBJ2-7|TRBV7-9|TRBD1
TGTGCCAGCAGCTTAATCGGACAGGGCTACGAGCAGTACTTC
CASSLIGQGYEQYF
>-|TRBJ2-7|TRBV29-1|-
TGCAGCGTTGTAACACAGGTCCACGAGCAGTACTTC
CSVVTQVHEQYF
>-|TRBJ2-1|TRBV9|-
TGTGCCAGCAGCGTAGGAGGGAGCCCCTTGGATGAGCAGTTCTTC
CASSVGGSPLDEQFF
>-|TRBJ2-3|TRBV7-9|-
TGTGCCAGCAGCTTAGAGGGGCTAGATACGCAGTATTTT
CASSLEGLDTQYF
>-|TRBJ1-1|TRBV7-2|-
TGTGCCAGCAGCTCGTCCCCAGGGGTGACTGAAGCTTTCTTT
CASSSSPGVTEAFF
>many|TRBJ1-5|TRBV4-3|-
TGCGCCAGCAGCCAAGGTCAGCCCCAGCATTTT
CASSQGQPQHF
>few|TRBJ2-4|TRBV9|-
TGTGCCAGCAGTGTTGGGGTCACGACCAAAAACATTCAGTACTTC
CASSVGVTTKNIQYF
>-|TRBJ2-7|TRBV4-1|TRBD1
TGCGCCAGCAGCCAAGACAACAGGGGGCTATACGAGCAGTACTTC
CASSQDNRGLYEQYF
>few|TRBJ2-3|TRBV29-1|-
TGCAGCGTCTCGTCTGTAGGGCTAGATACGCAGTATTTT
CSVSSVGLDTQYF
>many|TRBJ2-1|TRBV20-1|TRBD1
TGCAGTGCTACTGAGACAGGGGCGCAGTTCTTC
CSATETGAQFF
>few|TRBJ2-7|TRBV28|-
TGTGCCAGCAGTTTAAGTCCGGGCAGGGGCTCCTACGAGCAGTACTTC
CASSLSPGRGSYEQYF
>few|TRBJ2-2|TRBV27|TRBD2
TGTGCCAGCAGTTTAGGGACTACCACACACTCTTACACCGGGGAGCTGTTTTTT
CASSLGTTTHSYTGELFF
>-|TRBJ1-2|TRBV7-2|-
TGTGCCAGCAGCCTGGGACTGTTGAGGTCTGGAGGCTACACCTTC
CASSLGLLRSGGYTF
>many|TRBJ2-1|TRBV7-2|-
TGTGCCAGCAGCTTAGCGCGCGGGTACGGGACGTACAATGAGCAGTTCTTC
CASSLARGYGTYNEQFF
>many|TRBJ2-3|TRBV27|-
TGTGCCAGCAGTTTATCCCCGCAGGCAGATACGCAGTATTTT
CASSLSPQADTQYF
>-|TRBJ2-7|TRBV3-1|TRBD1
TGTGCCAGCAGCCCCCATCCTGGAACAGGGGGCGTATACGAGCAGTACTTC
CASSPHPGTGGVYEQYF
>few|TRBJ2-7|TRBV11-2|TRBD2
TGTGCCAGCAGCTTAATTCCCCCGGTAGGGCGGGGGGGGTTGTACGAGCAGTACTTC
CASSLIPPVGRGGLYEQYF
>few|TRBJ2-7|TRBV20-1|TRBD1
TGCAGTGCTAGCTGGGACAGGGACTACGAGCAGTACTTC
CSASWDRDYEQYF
>few|TRBJ1-6|TRBV20-1|-
TGCAGTGCTAGACGCCGGACTAGCTCCTATAATTCACCCCTCCACTTT
CSARRRTSSYNSPLHF
>-|TRBJ1-6|TRBV7-9|-
TGTGCCAGCAGCTTAGAGGAGGGTTCACCCCTCCACTTT
CASSLEEGSPLHF
>-|TRBJ2-7|TRBV20-1|TRBD1
TGCAGTGCGTACCGCCCCGACAGGGCCTACGAGCAGTACTTC
CSAYRPDRAYEQYF
>-|TRBJ1-5|TRBV5-1|-
TGCGCCAGCAGCCCGGACGGCCGCAATCAGCCCCAGCATTTT
CASSPDGRNQPQHF
>many|TRBJ2-7|TRBV6-5|-
TGTGCCAGCAGTTTGCAGGATTCTGACGAGCAGTACTTC
CASSLQDSDEQYF
>few|TRBJ1-6|TRBV4-1|TRBD1
TGCGCCAGCAGCCAAGTGGGACAGCGCAATTCACCCCTCCACTTT
CASSQVGQRNSPLHF
>-|TRBJ2-3|TRBV6-5|-
TGTGCCAGCAGTGACGATATTGATACGCAGTATTTT
CASSDDIDTQYF
>few|TRBJ2-7|TRBV11-2|TRBD1
TGTGCCAGCAGCTTAGAGGGGGGACAGGGCGCCTACGAGCAGTACTTC
CASSLEGGQGAYEQYF
>-|TRBJ2-3|TRBV7-9|-
TGTGCCAGCAGCTTAGGAACTCTCCGCACAGATACGCAGTATTTT
CASSLGTLRTDTQYF
>few|TRBJ2-1|TRBV2|TRBD1
TGTGCCAGCAGTGAGGCGAGGCCCAGGGGGAATGAGCAGTTCTTC
CASSEARPRGNEQFF
>-|TRBJ2-3|TRBV6-5|TRBD1
TGTGCCAGCAGTTACCGGACCATTGGACAGGCGATTACAGATACGCAGTATTTT
CASSYRTIGQAITDTQYF